This T cell receptor beta chain was recovered during a study of T cell responses to AZD1222 COVID-19 vaccine. This clone has more than one count but fewer than ten. Clones were sequenced by immunoSEQ multiplex PCR, and TCRdb holds only the in-frame ones, with some missing. The data show fewer than 120,000 clones, 88% seen once. The input for sequencing was peripheral blood, taken on day 0 of AZD1222 vaccination. This TCR came from an adult in good health.

This chain's CDR3 is CASSTQGNQPQHF. CDR3 nucleotides: TGTGCCAGCAGCACACAGGGAAATCAGCCCCAGCATTTT. The rearrangement links TRBV7-2 to TRBJ1-5; D might be TRBD1 (6 bases). The CDR3 covers 13 residues. CDR1 and CDR2 (germline): SGHTA, FQGNSA. V lost 5 bases, J lost 4 bases, and 9 bases lay in between.